This TCR beta chain is drawn from a study of blood T cell repertoires in COVID-19. At the level of the study: The analysed material was cDNA or gDNA that came from T cells, B-cell-depleted T cells, or PBMCs.

This clone appeared once. TCRdb's copy holds only in-frame clones and misses some; the assay was immunoSEQ multiplex PCR. The table records 250,000 to 350,000 clones, around 90% of them present only once. Material: peripheral blood. This TCR came from a woman aged 50 to 65 who had recovered from COVID-19.

The CDR3 region is CASSLGRGRIGEQYF. As DNA, the CDR3 is TGTGCCAGCAGTTTGGGCAGGGGGCGAATAGGCGAGCAGTACTTC. J is TRBJ2-7 and V is TRBV28; 8 bases match TRBD1. Germline CDR1 MDHEN, CDR2 SYDVKM. CDR3 length: 15 amino acids. With 3 bases clipped from V and 6 bases from J, the junction kept 10 bases outside the gene matches.